This TCR beta chain emerged from a study of STAT3 mutations in large granular lymphocyte leukemia (dated by TCRdb to between 2018 and 2021). For the study in its entirety: In roughly half of the longitudinally sequenced T-LGLL patients, canonical activating STAT3 mutations were detected. Over half of the T-LGLL patients were given one or more immunosuppressive therapy regimens, and 40% of the treated patients had a hematologic response. Patients with T-cell large granular lymphocyte leukemia underwent serial deep sequencing of TCRbeta CDR3 and STAT3 to reconstruct clonal hierarchy and dynamics. From an initial cohort of 200 to 250 LGL patients, 15 to 20 representative T-LGLL cases were chosen for longitudinal sequencing of TCRbeta and STAT3. As controls, the study also included longitudinal sequencing of two patients with natural killer LGL leukemia. On average, sequencing was done at about 4.2 time points per patient, with the number of samplings ranging from 2 to 8.

Notes on this clone: Its recognized antigen is unknown. Germline is not matched at one junction end, which may reflect a read error.

TCRbeta libraries were sequenced on an Illumina MiSeq, and an average of about 40,773 productive templates per sample was obtained. The immunoSEQ assay, which uses multiplex PCR amplification, was used to generate TCRbeta CDR3 libraries. The paper's data handling went like this. Following a previously defined approach, repertoire diversity was calculated, and values close to 0 point to extremely monoclonal samples. TCRdb holds this immuneACCESS table with in-frame rearrangements only. Some clones are missing; in checked studies, unresolved V genes explain under half, and the rest has no known cause. V, J and clone size reflect that table, while D and trimming were determined from the DNA. Recorded for this sample are 9,500 to 15,000 clones; 70% to 80% of them occurred a single time. The ten top clones hold roughly 50% of the sample. The CDR1 and CDR2 encoded by the germline V gene are MNHEY and SVGAGI. The CDR3 starts with the cysteine, ends with the phenylalanine, and has 16 residues. Kept here is only the CDR3 DNA, which spans 48 bases and is read in frame from base 1.

Overall study results and their limits: In about 30% of the 18 patients, TCR clonotype switching occurred after therapy, and every newly emerging clone was STAT3 wild type. The linking of therapy response to changes in TCR clonal burden was complicated by variable intervals between samplings and differing treatment regimens. Dominant TCR clone burden was found to exceed STAT3 mutant burden in several patients, suggesting that STAT3 mutation arose secondarily within a pre-expanded clone. All T-LGLL patients had at least one immunodominant TCRbeta clonotype, and roughly half had multiple immunodominant subclonotypes. Because no samples were available when a clone first appeared, clonal expansion was inferred from samplings taken at other points. Since codominant clonotypes persisted in some patients, a small but highly pathogenic clone may have gone undetected.

DNA was extracted from blood mononuclear cells, and the same DNA was used for both TCR and STAT3 sequencing. The sample taken for sequencing was peripheral blood mononuclear cells. The clonotype comes from a man aged 60-69 years with T-cell large granular lymphocyte leukemia. Some clones in this sample may be carry-over from other donors' samples. The age is the age at diagnosis. The chain uses TRBV6-5 and TRBJ2-5; the D segment could be TRBD2, given 5 matching bases. The DNA is TGTGTCAGCAGTTACGGTGTAAGGCCGGGGCAAGAGACCCAGTACTTC. The encoded protein is CVSSYGVRPGQETQYF.